Listed below are T cell receptor beta chains from one sample, sequenced in a study of T cell changes during pregnancy in multiple sclerosis. Clones were read by immunoSEQ multiplex PCR, and TCRdb kept only the in-frame ones, dropping some. The data show about 52,000 clones, 85% to 95% seen once. Sequenced here: CD4+ T cells from peripheral blood mononuclear cells, sampled in the third trimester of pregnancy. These receptors were collected from a female donor with multiple sclerosis, enrolled in a pregnancy study. Each CDR3 is given with its conserved first and last residue. The D gene is left open where the match is weak. Not all rows give a size; the values are once, few, many and, for expanded clones, a class.

v_call,clone_size,d_call,j_call,cdr3_nt,cdr3_aa
TRBV12-2,-,-,TRBJ1-4,TGTGCAAGTCGCTTTAGGGGGCGGGACGAAAAACTGTTTTTT,CASRFRGRDEKLFF
TRBV9,once,-,TRBJ2-7,TGTGCCAGCAGCGTAGACCCAGATTCCTACGAGCAGTACTTC,CASSVDPDSYEQYF
TRBV25-1,-,-,TRBJ2-3,TGTGCCAGCAGTGAATCGCAGGGCGGAACAGATACGCAGTATTTT,CASSESQGGTDTQYF
TRBV5-1,once,TRBD1,TRBJ1-2,TGCGCCAGCAGCCGAGGGACAGGGCAGGGCTATGGCTACACCTTC,CASSRGTGQGYGYTF
TRBV5-6,-,-,TRBJ1-2,TGTGCCAGCAGCTTGGTTCAGGGCTATGGCTACACCTTC,CASSLVQGYGYTF
TRBV6-1,-,TRBD1,TRBJ2-4,TGTGCCAGCAGGACAGGGGGCTTGTACATTCAGTACTTC,CASRTGGLYIQYF
TRBV9,few,-,TRBJ1-1,TGTGCCAGCAGCGTAGGCCAGGCCGAGGGGGCTGAAGCTTTCTTT,CASSVGQAEGAEAFF
TRBV5-1,-,-,TRBJ2-3,TGCGCCAGCAGCCCCCATGGGGCGTCCCCCACAGATACGCAGTATTTT,CASSPHGASPTDTQYF
TRBV7-3,-,TRBD1,TRBJ2-5,TGTGCCAGCTCCCGACAACAGGGGGCATGGGAGACCCAGTACTTC,CASSRQQGAWETQYF
TRBV7-8,-,-,TRBJ1-2,TGTGCCAGCAGCCCCAGGACAGCTATGACTAACTATGGCTACACCTTC,CASSPRTAMTNYGYTF
TRBV9,-,-,TRBJ2-3,TGTGCCAGCAGCGCCAGGAGAGGGTCGGATACGCAGTATTTT,CASSARRGSDTQYF
TRBV27,-,TRBD1,TRBJ1-2,TGTGCCAGCAGTTTATCGTGGGACAGGAACTATGGCTACACCTTC,CASSLSWDRNYGYTF
TRBV9,-,-,TRBJ2-5,TGTGCCAGCAGCGTAGGGCAGGGAAGAGAGACCCAGTACTTC,CASSVGQGRETQYF
TRBV4-3,once,-,TRBJ2-1,TGCGCCAGCAGCCAGGGCACAGGGCTAGGGCAGTTCTTC,CASSQGTGLGQFF
TRBV6-5,-,-,TRBJ1-1,TGTGCCAGCAGGCCCACAGGGCTCGGTGAAGCTTTCTTT,CASRPTGLGEAFF
TRBV7-3,once,TRBD1,TRBJ2-2,TGTGCCAGCAGTTGGGACAGGGAAGGGGAGCTGTTTTTT,CASSWDREGELFF
TRBV5-6,once,-,TRBJ1-5,TGTGCCAGCAGCTTGGGTCCAGGGGTGGATCAGCCCCAGCATTTT,CASSLGPGVDQPQHF